This TCR beta chain is drawn from a study of blood T cells in healthy people across ages. For the second PCR, which ran for roughly 6 to 11 cycles, a sample-barcoded 5' primer and a J-beta primer mix were used. Every cDNA was tagged by a template-switch adaptor with 12 random nucleotides. One entry per CDR3 protein results from TCRdb running MiXCR on the 5' RACE reads. The profile shows roughly 800,000 distinct CDR3 sequences, roughly 60% of them singletons. Researchers isolated at least 6 million PBMCs per sample. Extracted total RNA amounted to at least 6 micrograms for each sample. Findings and caveats of the study: Long-lived donors carried more naive CD4+ cells and greater diversity than aged donors.

Points on this clonotype: Its antigen is currently unknown.

Trimming left V 2 bases short and J 4 bases short, with 11 bases between. In germline, CDR1 is MNHNY, CDR2 SVGAGI (reference sequence). CDR3 length: 14 amino acids. The chain recombines TRBV6-6 with TRBJ1-2; the D gene is possibly TRBD1 (5 bases). This TCR was recovered from a man aged 25 to 40 in good health. What was sequenced was blood. CDR3 in amino acids: CASSYATVTYGYTF. The CDR3 DNA reads TGTGCCAGCAGTTACGCGACAGTGACCTATGGCTACACCTTC.